Listed here is a single T cell receptor (beta chain). This clonotype has only a few counts. The specificity of this receptor is unknown. Base qualities were left out, and no much larger clone turns up one base away. These data belong to a study of T cells in Graves' hyperthyroidism and ophthalmopathy (dated by TCRdb to about 2019). For the study in its entirety: Peripheral blood samples were taken at initial diagnosis, before any treatment was given. A discovery cohort of around 98 patients, approximately 45 with Graves' ophthalmopathy and approximately 57 with stable Graves' hyperthyroidism, was used to find distinguishing TCR V-J signatures. In more than 5 Graves' hyperthyroidism patients, the study also compared T-cell repertoires from thyroid tissue with T-cell repertoires from blood. After sampling, hyperthyroidism patients received methimazole starting at 30 mg daily, and ophthalmopathy patients received high-dose intravenous methylprednisolone. For training and testing, the 100 or so patients in the discovery cohort were randomly divided in a 7:3 ratio. Prospective prediction of ophthalmopathy was tested in an independent validation cohort consisting of under 20 hyperthyroidism patients and some 16 patients who later progressed to ophthalmopathy. TCR Vbeta CDR3 sequencing of 135 peripheral blood samples (over 40 ophthalmopathy, 75 hyperthyroidism and roughly 17 progressor patients) is reported in the paper. General findings and caveats noted by the study authors: Ophthalmopathy was separated from stable hyperthyroidism by a 13 V-J signature model, with around 90% sensitivity and about 81% specificity obtained in cross-validation and 80%/75% obtained in testing. No statistical method was used to set the sample size in advance, and investigators knew the group allocation. Most expanded thyroid clonotypes (frequency above 0.001) were also found in blood, which suggests that blood repertoires may mirror thyroid immune responses. During validation, the model predicted progression to ophthalmopathy a median of about 6.5 months ahead of onset, with 70.59% sensitivity and around 72% specificity.

A patient counted as having stable Graves' hyperthyroidism if no progression to ophthalmopathy occurred over 18 months of follow-up. Hyperthyroidism patients were newly diagnosed, had a disease duration of under 2 months, and were aged 18 to 65 years. Any patient with an uncontrolled infection, another autoimmune disease, pregnancy or lactation was excluded. Diagnoses were established on the basis of clinical symptoms, serum thyroxine and TRAb, thyroid ultrasound, and orbital computed tomography. Ficoll-Paque density gradient centrifugation was used to isolate PBMCs from 8.5 to 10 ml of fresh peripheral blood. Total RNA was extracted using Trizol reagent, and RNA quality was assessed on an Agilent 2100 Bioanalyzer. Amplification of TCR beta CDR3 regions was carried out from RNA transcripts. The TCR CDR3 was subjected to a first round of RT-PCR using the HTBI primer set and the Qiagen OneStep RT-PCR kit. The libraries were constructed in a second round of multiplex PCR and then size-selected and purified. Paired-end sequencing of the libraries was performed with 100 bp reads on an Illumina HiSeq2000. The paper's data handling went like this. SOAPnuke was used to process the raw data, removing reads that contained adapters or uncalled bases, had a mean Phred below 15, or lacked an exact match to the constant primer or identifier. High-quality paired reads were merged using COPE v1.2.5, and each unique nucleotide sequence was defined as a clonotype. MiTCR v1.1 was used to align the clonotypes against IMGT TRBV, TRBD and TRBJ reference segments. Analysis was restricted to V-J combinations with a frequency above 0.0001, which covered just over 98% of repertoires. A TCS score was defined as the ratio of F50 (clonal expansion) to E x V (chaos), with BLOSUM62-based TCRdist applied between CDR3 peptides within each V-J. Welch's t-statistics and random forest reduced some 510 V-J features to 13, which were used in a naive Bayes classifier (R e1071). TCRdb reprocessing: public reads trimmed at Q25 with fastp, clones called with MiXCR, in-frame beta chains kept. Each entry merges the rows of one CDR3 protein and shows their most common DNA and genes. TCRdb, not the authors, supplied the V and J calls. This sample gives around 480,000 distinct CDR3 sequences in total; about an eighth of them show up just once. The ten largest account for around a sixth of the sample.

Via the germline V gene, CDR1 is ENHRY and CDR2 SYGVKD. V gives up 2 bases and J gives up 4 bases, and the segment between their germline ends measures 11 bases. CDR3 length: 14 amino acids, cysteine to phenylalanine. CDR3 DNA is the only sequence kept; it has 42 bases, read in frame from the first base. Specimen: blood. The sequence joins TRBV10-3 to TRBJ1-2, with no confidently assigned D gene. The clonotype originates from a woman aged 18-30 years with Graves' hyperthyroidism. The DNA sequence is given as TGTGCCATCAGTGAGAATGGTAACAGCTATGGCTACACCTTC. Protein translation: CAISENGNSYGYTF.